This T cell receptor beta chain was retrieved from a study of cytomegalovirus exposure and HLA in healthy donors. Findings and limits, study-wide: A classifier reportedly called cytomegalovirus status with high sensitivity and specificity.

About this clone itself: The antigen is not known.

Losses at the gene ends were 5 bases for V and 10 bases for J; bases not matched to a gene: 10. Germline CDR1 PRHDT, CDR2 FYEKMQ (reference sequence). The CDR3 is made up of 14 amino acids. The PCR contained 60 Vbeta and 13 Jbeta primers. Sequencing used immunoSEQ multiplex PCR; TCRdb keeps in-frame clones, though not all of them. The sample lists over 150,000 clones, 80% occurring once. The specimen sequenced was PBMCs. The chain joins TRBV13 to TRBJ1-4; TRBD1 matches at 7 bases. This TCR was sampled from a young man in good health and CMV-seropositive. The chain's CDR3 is CASSMTGRRGKLFF. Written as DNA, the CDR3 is TGTGCCAGCAGCATGACAGGGCGGCGAGGAAAACTGTTTTTT. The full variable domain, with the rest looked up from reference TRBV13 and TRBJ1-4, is AAGVIQSPRHLIKEKRETATLKCYPIPRHDTVYWYQQGPGQDPQFLISFYEKMQSDKGSIPDRFSAQQFSDYHSELNMSSLELGDSALYFCASSMTGRRGKLFFGSGTQLSVL.